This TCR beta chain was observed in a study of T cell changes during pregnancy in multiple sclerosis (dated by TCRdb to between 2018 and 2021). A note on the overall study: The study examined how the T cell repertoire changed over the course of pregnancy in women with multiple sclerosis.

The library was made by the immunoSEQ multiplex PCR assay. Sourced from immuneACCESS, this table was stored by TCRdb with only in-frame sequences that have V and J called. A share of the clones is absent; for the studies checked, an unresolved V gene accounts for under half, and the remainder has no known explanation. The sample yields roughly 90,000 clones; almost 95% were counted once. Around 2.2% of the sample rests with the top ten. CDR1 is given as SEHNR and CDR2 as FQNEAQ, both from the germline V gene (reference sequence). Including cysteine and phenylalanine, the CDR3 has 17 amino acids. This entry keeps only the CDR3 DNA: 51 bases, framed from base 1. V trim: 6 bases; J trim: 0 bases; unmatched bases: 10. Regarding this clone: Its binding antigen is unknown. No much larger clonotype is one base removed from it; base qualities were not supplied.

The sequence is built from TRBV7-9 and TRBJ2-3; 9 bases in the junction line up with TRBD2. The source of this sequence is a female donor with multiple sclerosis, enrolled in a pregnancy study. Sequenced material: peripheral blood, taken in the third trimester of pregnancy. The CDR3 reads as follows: CASSSASGAASTDTQYF. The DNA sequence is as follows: TGTGCCAGCAGTTCGGCTAGCGGGGCCGCTAGCACAGATACGCAGTATTTT.